This T cell receptor beta chain was profiled in a study of blood T cells in healthy people across ages. Alongside a J-beta primer mix, a sample-barcoded 5' primer served in a second PCR lasting about 7 to 12 cycles. CDR3-containing paired-end reads numbering at least 2.5 million came from each sample. Using its own MiXCR run on the 5' RACE reads, TCRdb lists one record per CDR3 protein. In the table there are 1.5 million to 2 million distinct CDR3 sequences, 28% of which are singletons. Trimming removed 5 bases from V and 1 base from J, with 21 bases in between. The germline gives CDR1 SGHVS, CDR2 FNYEAQ. The CDR3 sequence is 17 residues long. This clonotype was observed many times.

This receptor was taken from a woman in her 30s in good health. The sample consisted of blood. The rearrangement joins TRBV7-6 to TRBJ2-7; tentatively, D is TRBD1 (6 bases). For the CDR3, the DNA is TGTGCCAGCAGCCAAAGGGGTTTCCGGGACAATTCCTACGAGCAGTACTTC. Amino acids: CASSQRGFRDNSYEQYF.